The 10 T cell receptor beta chains listed next were all sequenced from one sample in a study of technical replicates of blood from a handful of donors. Produced via immunoSEQ multiplex PCR; TCRdb's table is partial and in-frame only. The repertoire has about 98,000 clones, 90% to 96% of them found once; the top ten carry over 0.2%. Specimen: T cells isolated from PBMCs. Source of these receptors: a human donor in good health.

This rearrangement joins TRBV18 to TRBJ1-3; perhaps TRBD1 as D (6 bases). CDR3 length equals 16 residues. The V gene's germline CDR1 is KGHSH and CDR2 LQKENI. Trimming took off 6 bases at V and 2 bases at J, with 17 bases between the two ends. Here the CDR3 reads CASSRLGQPAGNTIYF. The CDR3 DNA reads TGTGCCAGCTCGCGTCTGGGACAACCTGCTGGAAACACCATATATTTT.

The chain is built from TRBV6-1 and TRBJ2-1, with a tentative D call TRBD1 (6 bases). The CDR3 has 16 amino acids. With 2 bases removed from V and 8 bases from J, the gap between germline ends came to 19 bases. Germline V gene sequence: CDR1 MNHNS, CDR2 SASEGT. The CDR3 DNA follows: TGTGCCAGCAGTGAATATGGTCTAGGCAGGGGCCATGAGCAGTTCTTC. It is translated as CASSEYGLGRGHEQFF.

The chain uses TRBV10-1 and TRBJ2-7; TRBD2 might be the D (6 bases). The CDR3 has 12 residues. Trimming left V 8 bases short and J 3 bases short, with 11 bases between. In germline, CDR1 is WNHNN, CDR2 SYGVQD (reference sequence). The CDR3 bases are TGCGCCAGCGGAGGGCCGGGCTACGAGCAGTACTTC. Translated: CASGGPGYEQYF.

V and J are TRBV6-6 and TRBJ1-1; 7 bases are a match to TRBD1. The CDR3 extends over 15 amino acids. CDR1 is MNHNY, CDR2 SVGAGI, per germline (reference sequence). V lost 6 bases to trimming and J lost 5 bases; unmatched junction nucleotides: 12. This CDR3 is CASRHEGQLGTEAFF. In DNA form, the CDR3 reads TGTGCCAGCAGACACGAGGGACAGTTGGGTACTGAAGCTTTCTTT.

The rearrangement links TRBV19 to TRBJ1-4; no definite D call. CDR1 and CDR2 from the germline V gene are LNHDA and SQIVND (reference sequence). The CDR3 totals 16 residues. Deletions cut 6 bases from V and 0 bases from J, with 14 bases between. CDR3 sequence reads: CASSMGRVATNEKLFF. CDR3 bases: TGTGCCAGTAGCATGGGGAGGGTCGCAACTAATGAAAAACTGTTTTTT.

This clone was observed once. The gene calls are TRBV4-1 and TRBJ2-3; 11 bases are shared with TRBD2. This CDR3 region has 17 residues. From germline, CDR1 is MGHRA and CDR2 YSYEKL. The V gene end was trimmed by 7 bases and the J gene end by 8 bases; junction bases not matched to a gene: 17. In nucleotides, the CDR3 is TGCGCCAGCAAAAATCTAGCGGGAGGAGTTTTCATTGGTACGCAGTATTTT. This codes for CASKNLAGGVFIGTQYF.

The chain couples TRBV6-5 to TRBJ1-4, with 8 positions matching TRBD1. Germline loops: CDR1 MNHEY, CDR2 SVGAGI. After removal of 6 bases from V and 8 bases from J, the junction contained 8 bases not matched to a gene. This CDR3 spans 14 amino acids. DNA for the CDR3: TGTGCCAGCAGCCGAACGACAGGGGCGGAAAAACTGTTTTTT. This sequence encodes CASSRTTGAEKLFF.

CDR3 coding DNA: TGTGCCAGCGCAGTTTACAGGGGAAACGGGTATGGCTACACCTTC. Translated: CASAVYRGNGYGYTF. V gene TRBV28 combines with J gene TRBJ1-2; TRBD1 agrees at 7 bases. The CDR3 is made up of 15 amino acids. Per the germline V gene, CDR1 is MDHEN and CDR2 is SYDVKM. The V segment lost 8 bases and the J segment 5 bases; nucleotides outside the gene matches: 14.

V gene TRBV10-3 combines with J gene TRBJ2-7; D perhaps matches TRBD2 (6 bases). CDR3 size: 14 residues. V shed 1 base and J shed 0 bases, with 7 bases lying between them. Germline V lookup: CDR1 ENHRY, CDR2 SYGVKD. In DNA, the CDR3 is TGTGCCATCAGTGAGTTGCGGGACTCCTACGAGCAGTACTTC. Encoded protein: CAISELRDSYEQYF.

This clone was found once. The chain joins TRBV15 to TRBJ1-2, with 9 positions matching TRBD1. Unmatched junction bases numbered 7, after V lost 6 bases and J lost 8 bases. Germline CDR1 is LNHNV and CDR2 is YYDKDF (reference sequence). The CDR3 is 13 residues long. CDR3 in amino acids: CATRPGTGRGYTF. The CDR3 DNA reads as TGTGCCACCAGACCGGGGACAGGGAGAGGCTACACCTTC.